This T cell receptor (beta chain) was observed in a study of tumor-infiltrating lymphocytes in primary liver carcinoma. The CDR3 consists of 13 residues. CDR1 SGHNT and CDR2 YENEEA come from the germline V gene. Taking about 20-31 mg of unsorted bulk tissue, the authors co-extracted RNA and DNA. Patients in the cohort were treatment-naive and living with chronic HBV infection. The study found over 85% viable tumor cells in every tumor sample. Concerning this clonotype: A read error may account for a junction end that differs from germline.

The investigators made TCR beta cDNA from about 510 ng total RNA, using a constant-region primer. Sequencing libraries for TCR beta derived from three nested multiplex PCR rounds that used slightly modified ARM-PCR. TRBV1-TRBV30 forward and Cbeta reverse primers drove the first two roughly 10-cycle rounds. Each CDR3 protein gets one entry after TCRdb re-called the multiplex PCR reads with MiXCR. The repertoire holds 45,000 to 65,000 distinct CDR3 sequences, with about 78% as singletons. This sequence joins TRBV11-3 and TRBJ1-1, with D tentatively TRBD1 (5 bases). The clonotype was recovered from a middle-aged man with primary liver carcinoma and hepatitis B virus infection. The specimen was liver tumor tissue from sampling region 5. Subset meaning: tumor region T5, tumor centre. This CDR3 is CTNSTGLNTEAFF. The CDR3 DNA reads as TGTACCAACAGCACAGGTTTGAATACTGAAGCTTTCTTT.